This TCR beta chain was captured in a study of response to subunit inactivated influenza vaccine. From germline, CDR1 is MGHDK and CDR2 SYGVNS. V lost 5 bases to trimming and J lost 5 bases; unmatched junction nucleotides: 6. This CDR3 has 13 amino acids. In TCRdb, the RT-PCR reads were re-called with MiXCR into one record per CDR3 protein. The data contain over 150,000 distinct CDR3 sequences, about a tenth of them singletons. This clonotype has a handful of counts. The chain combines TRBV25-1 with TRBJ2-7; 7 positions match TRBD1. The origin of this receptor is a man over 45 who received an inactivated influenza vaccine. The sample in question was non-naive T cells sorted from PBMCs, obtained on the day of vaccination. The CDR3: CASSIPGGNEQYF. In DNA, the CDR3 is TGTGCCAGCAGTATCCCAGGGGGTAACGAGCAGTACTTC.